This T cell receptor (beta chain) came from a study of T-cell memory formation after mild COVID-19. One entry per CDR3 protein, called by TCRdb with MiXCR from the 5' RACE reads. The sample shows hundreds of thousands of distinct CDR3 sequences, about 20% of them seen only once. V lost 5 bases, J lost 5 bases, and 18 bases lay in between. Germline V gene lookup returns CDR1 SGHTA and CDR2 FQGNSA. The CDR3 is 15 residues long. The specimen sequenced was PBMCs or a T cell subset sorted from them (not recorded which). V is TRBV7-2 and J is TRBJ1-2; perhaps TRBD1 as D (5 bases). The origin of this receptor is an adult woman who had mild COVID-19 (a few samples of this study predate the infection). Cell type and time point are not known. CDR3 coding DNA: TGTGCCAGCAGCCTAATAGGGACGCTCGGTTATGGCTACACCTTC. Amino acid sequence: CASSLIGTLGYGYTF.